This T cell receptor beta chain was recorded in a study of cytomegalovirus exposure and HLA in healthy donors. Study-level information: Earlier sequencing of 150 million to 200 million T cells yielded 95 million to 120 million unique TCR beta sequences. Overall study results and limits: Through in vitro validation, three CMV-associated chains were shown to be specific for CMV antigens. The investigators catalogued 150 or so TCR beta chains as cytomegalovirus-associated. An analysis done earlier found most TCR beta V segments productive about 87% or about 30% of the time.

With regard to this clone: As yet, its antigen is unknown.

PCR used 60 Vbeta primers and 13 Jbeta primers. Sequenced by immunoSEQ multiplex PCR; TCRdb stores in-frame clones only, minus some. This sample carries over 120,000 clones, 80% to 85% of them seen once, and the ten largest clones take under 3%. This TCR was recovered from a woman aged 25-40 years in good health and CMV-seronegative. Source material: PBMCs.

The CDR3 reads CASLEGRGNTIYF. The CDR3 DNA is TGTGCCAGCCTGGAAGGGAGAGGAAACACCATATATTTT. This rearrangement joins TRBV18 to TRBJ1-3, with D hard to call. V was shortened by 8 bases and J by 4 bases, with 12 bases between the two germline ends. CDR3 size: 13 residues. Germline CDR1 reads KGHSH; CDR2 reads LQKENI.